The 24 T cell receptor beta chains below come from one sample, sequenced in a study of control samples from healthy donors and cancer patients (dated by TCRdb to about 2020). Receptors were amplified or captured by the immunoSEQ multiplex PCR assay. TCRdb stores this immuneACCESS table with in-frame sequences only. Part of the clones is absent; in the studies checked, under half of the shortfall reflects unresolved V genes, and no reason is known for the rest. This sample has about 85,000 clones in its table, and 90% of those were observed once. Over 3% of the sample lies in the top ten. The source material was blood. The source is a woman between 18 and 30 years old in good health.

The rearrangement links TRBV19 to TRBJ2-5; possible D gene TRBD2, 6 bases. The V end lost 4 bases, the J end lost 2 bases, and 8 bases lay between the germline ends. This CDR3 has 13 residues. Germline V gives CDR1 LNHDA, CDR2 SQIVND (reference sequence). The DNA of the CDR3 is TGTGCCAGTAGTAGACGGGGGCAAGAGACCCAGTACTTC. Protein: CASSRRGQETQYF. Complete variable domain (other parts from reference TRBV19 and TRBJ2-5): DGGITQSPKYLFRKEGQNVTLSCEQNLNHDAMYWYRQDPGQGLRLIYYSQIVNDFQKGDIAEGYSVSREKKESFPLTVTSAQKNPTAFYLCASSRRGQETQYFGPGTRLLVL.

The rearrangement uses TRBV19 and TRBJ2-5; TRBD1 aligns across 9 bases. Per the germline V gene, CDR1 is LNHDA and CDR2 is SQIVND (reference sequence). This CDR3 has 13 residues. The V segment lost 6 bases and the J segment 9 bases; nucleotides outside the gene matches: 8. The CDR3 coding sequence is TGTGCCAGTAGCGGGGACAGGGTAACGGCCCAGTACTTC. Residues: CASSGDRVTAQYF.

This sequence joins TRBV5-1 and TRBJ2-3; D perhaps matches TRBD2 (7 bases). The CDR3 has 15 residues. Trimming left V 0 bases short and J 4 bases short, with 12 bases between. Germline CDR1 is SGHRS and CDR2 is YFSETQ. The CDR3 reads CASSLGGGGSDTQYF. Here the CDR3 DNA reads TGCGCCAGCAGCTTGGGGGGGGGCGGGTCAGATACGCAGTATTTT. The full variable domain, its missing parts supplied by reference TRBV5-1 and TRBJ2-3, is KAGVTQTPRYLIKTRGQQVTLSCSPISGHRSVSWYQQTPGQGLQFLFEYFSETQRNKGNFPGRFSGRQFSNSRSEMNVSTLELGDSALYLCASSLGGGGSDTQYFGPGTRLTVL.

In DNA, the CDR3 is TGTGCCAGCTCACCAGCCCGGGACAGTTATGGCTACACCTTC. As protein: CASSPARDSYGYTF. The chain links TRBV18 to TRBJ1-2; 7 bases align to TRBD1. Trimming took 2 bases from V and 5 from J; bases not matched to a gene: 5. This CDR3 spans 14 amino acids. Germline CDR1 is KGHSH and CDR2 is LQKENI.

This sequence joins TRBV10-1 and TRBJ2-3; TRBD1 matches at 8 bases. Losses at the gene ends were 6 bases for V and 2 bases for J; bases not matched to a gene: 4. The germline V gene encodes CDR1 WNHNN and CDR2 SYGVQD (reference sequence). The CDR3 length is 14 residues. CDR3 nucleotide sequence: TGCGCCAGCAGCGACAGGGGTAACACAGATACGCAGTATTTT. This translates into CASSDRGNTDTQYF.

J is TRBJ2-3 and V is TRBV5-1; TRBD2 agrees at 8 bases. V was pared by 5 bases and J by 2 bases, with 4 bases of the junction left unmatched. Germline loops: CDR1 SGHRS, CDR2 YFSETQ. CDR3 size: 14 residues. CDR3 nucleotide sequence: TGCGCCAGCAGTACTAGCGGACCCACAGATACGCAGTATTTT. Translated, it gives CASSTSGPTDTQYF.

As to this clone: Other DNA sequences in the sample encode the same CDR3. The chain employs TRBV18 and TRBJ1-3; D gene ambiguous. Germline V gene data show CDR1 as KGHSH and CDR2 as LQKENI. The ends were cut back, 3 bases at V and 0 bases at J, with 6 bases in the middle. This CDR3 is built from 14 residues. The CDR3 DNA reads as TGTGCCAGCTCACCGGATGGCTCTGGAAACACCATATATTTT. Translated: CASSPDGSGNTIYF.

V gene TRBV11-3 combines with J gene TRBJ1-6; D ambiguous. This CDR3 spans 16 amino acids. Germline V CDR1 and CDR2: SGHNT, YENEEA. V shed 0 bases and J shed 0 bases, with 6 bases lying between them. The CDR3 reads CASSLDTDSYNSPLHF. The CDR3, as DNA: TGTGCCAGCAGCTTAGATACTGACTCCTATAATTCACCCCTCCACTTT.

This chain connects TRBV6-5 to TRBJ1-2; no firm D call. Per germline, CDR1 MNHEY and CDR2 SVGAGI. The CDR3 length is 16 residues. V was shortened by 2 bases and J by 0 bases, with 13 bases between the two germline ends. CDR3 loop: CASSYTGLVTNYGYTF. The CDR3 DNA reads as TGTGCCAGCAGTTACACGGGGTTAGTGACTAACTATGGCTACACCTTC.

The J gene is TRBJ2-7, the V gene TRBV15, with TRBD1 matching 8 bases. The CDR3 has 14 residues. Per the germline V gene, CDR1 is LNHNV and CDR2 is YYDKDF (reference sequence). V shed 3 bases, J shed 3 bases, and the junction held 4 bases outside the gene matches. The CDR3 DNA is TGTGCCACCAGCAGCTCCGGGACAGGCTACGAGCAGTACTTC. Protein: CATSSSGTGYEQYF.

CDR3 amino acids: CASTTREQTYEQYF. The CDR3 DNA reads TGTGCCAGCACCACCCGCGAGCAAACATACGAGCAGTACTTC. V is TRBV5-6 and J is TRBJ2-7; D remains ambiguous. CDR3 length: 14 amino acids. Trimming pared 6 bases from V and 4 bases from J, leaving 17 bases between. Germline lookup yields CDR1 SGHDT and CDR2 YYEEEE.

The CDR3 sequence: CASSQETGTRILDTEAFF. CDR3 nucleotide sequence: TGTGCCAGCAGCCAAGAAACGGGGACCAGGATCCTGGACACTGAAGCTTTCTTT. The V and J genes are TRBV14 and TRBJ1-1; tentative D call: TRBD1 (5 bases). The V end was cut by 0 bases, the J end by 3 bases, with 20 bases between. Germline assignment: CDR1 SGHDN and CDR2 FVKESK. The CDR3 consists of 18 residues.

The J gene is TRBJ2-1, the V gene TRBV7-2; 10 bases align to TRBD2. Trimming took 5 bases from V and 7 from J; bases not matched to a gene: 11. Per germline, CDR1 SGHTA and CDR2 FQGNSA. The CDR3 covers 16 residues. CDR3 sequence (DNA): TGTGCCAGCAGCACGCAGCGGGGGGGCCCCAAGAATGAGCAGTTCTTC. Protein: CASSTQRGGPKNEQFF.

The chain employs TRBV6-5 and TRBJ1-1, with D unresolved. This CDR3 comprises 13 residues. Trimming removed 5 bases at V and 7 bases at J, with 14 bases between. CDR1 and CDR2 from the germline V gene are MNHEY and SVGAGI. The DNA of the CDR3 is TGTGCCAGCAGTCTCTGGACCGGGAATGAAGCTTTCTTT. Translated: CASSLWTGNEAFF.

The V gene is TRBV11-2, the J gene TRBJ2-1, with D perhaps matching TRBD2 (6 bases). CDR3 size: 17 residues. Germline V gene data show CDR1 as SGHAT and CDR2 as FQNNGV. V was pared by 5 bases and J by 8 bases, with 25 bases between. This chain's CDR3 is CASSPRGGLGEGYEQFF. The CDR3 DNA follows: TGTGCCAGCAGCCCGCGGGGCGGGCTTGGCGAAGGGTATGAGCAGTTCTTC.

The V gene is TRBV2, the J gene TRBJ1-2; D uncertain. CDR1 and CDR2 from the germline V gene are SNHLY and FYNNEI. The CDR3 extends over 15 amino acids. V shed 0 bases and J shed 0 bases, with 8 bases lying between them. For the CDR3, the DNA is TGTGCCAGCAGTGAAGCAGGAGTCGCTAACTATGGCTACACCTTC. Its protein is CASSEAGVANYGYTF.

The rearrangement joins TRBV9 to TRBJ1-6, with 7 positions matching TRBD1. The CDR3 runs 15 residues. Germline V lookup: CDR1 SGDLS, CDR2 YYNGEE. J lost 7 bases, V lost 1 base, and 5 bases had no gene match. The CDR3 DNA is TGTGCCAGCAGCGTACGAGCAGGGGGGAATTCACCCCTCCACTTT. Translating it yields CASSVRAGGNSPLHF. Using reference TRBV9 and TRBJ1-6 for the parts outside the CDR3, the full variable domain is DSGVTQTPKHLITATGQRVTLRCSPRSGDLSVYWYQQSLDQGLQFLIQYYNGEERAKGNILERFSAQQFPDLHSELNLSSLELGDSALYFCASSVRAGGNSPLHFGNGTRLTVT.

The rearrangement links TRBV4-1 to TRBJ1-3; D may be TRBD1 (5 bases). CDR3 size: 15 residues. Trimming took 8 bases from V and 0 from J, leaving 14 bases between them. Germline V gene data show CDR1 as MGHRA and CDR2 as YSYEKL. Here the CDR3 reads CASGGGALSGNTIYF. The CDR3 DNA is TGCGCCAGCGGAGGCGGGGCTCTCTCTGGAAACACCATATATTTT.

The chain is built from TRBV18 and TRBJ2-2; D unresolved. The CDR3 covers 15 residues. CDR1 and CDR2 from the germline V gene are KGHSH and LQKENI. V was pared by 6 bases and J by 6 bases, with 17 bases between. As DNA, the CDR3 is TGTGCCAGCTCCCGGGTGGCAATAGGAGCCGGGGAGCTGTTTTTT. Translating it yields CASSRVAIGAGELFF.

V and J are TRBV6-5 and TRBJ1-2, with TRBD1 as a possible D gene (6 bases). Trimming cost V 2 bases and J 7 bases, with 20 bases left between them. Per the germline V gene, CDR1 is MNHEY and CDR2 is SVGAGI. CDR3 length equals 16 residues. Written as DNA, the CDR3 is TGTGCCAGCAGTTACCAATTTGGCGGGGGGCGCGGTGGCTACACCTTC. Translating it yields CASSYQFGGGRGGYTF.

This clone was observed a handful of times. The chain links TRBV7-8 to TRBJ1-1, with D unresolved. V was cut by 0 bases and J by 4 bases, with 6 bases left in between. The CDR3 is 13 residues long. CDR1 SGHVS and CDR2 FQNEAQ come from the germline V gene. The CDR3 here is CASSLARVTEAFF. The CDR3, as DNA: TGTGCCAGCAGCTTAGCTAGGGTCACTGAAGCTTTCTTT.

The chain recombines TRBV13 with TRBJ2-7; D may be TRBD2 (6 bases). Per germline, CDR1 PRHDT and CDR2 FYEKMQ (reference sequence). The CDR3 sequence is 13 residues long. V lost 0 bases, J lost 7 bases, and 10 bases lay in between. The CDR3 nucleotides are TGTGCCAGCAGCTTAGGGGTCGCGGGGGAGCAGTACTTC. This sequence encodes CASSLGVAGEQYF.

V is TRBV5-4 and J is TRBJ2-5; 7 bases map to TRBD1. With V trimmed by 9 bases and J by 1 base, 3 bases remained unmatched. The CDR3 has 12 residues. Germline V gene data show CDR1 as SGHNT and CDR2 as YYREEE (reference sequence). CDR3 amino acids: CATRDSQETQYF. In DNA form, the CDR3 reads TGTGCCACCAGGGACAGCCAAGAGACCCAGTACTTC.

The CDR3, as DNA: TGTGCCAGCAGTGAGAGCGGGGTTGCTAACTATGGCTACACCTTC. Its translation: CASSESGVANYGYTF. The chain combines TRBV6-1 with TRBJ1-2, with D hard to call. V shed 3 bases and J shed 0 bases, with 11 bases lying between them. This CDR3 region has 15 residues. Germline V gene sequence: CDR1 MNHNS, CDR2 SASEGT.